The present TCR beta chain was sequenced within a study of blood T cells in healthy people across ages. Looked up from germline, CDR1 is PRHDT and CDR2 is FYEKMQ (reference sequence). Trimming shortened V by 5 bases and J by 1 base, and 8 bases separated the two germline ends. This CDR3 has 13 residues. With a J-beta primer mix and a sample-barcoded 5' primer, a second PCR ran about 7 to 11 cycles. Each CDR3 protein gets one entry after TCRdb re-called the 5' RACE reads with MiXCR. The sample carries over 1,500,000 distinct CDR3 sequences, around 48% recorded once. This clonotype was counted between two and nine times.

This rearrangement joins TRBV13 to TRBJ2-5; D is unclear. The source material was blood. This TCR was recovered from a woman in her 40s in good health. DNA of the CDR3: TGTGCCAGCAGCGTAATGGGCCAAGAGACCCAGTACTTC. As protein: CASSVMGQETQYF.